This TCR beta chain was sequenced during a study of T cell responses to AZD1222 COVID-19 vaccine. Broader study findings: At study baseline, merely more than 5 AZD1222 recipients were seropositive. Repertoires were collected only later (after the peak T cell response had occurred).

Trimming shortened V by 1 base and J by 1 base, and 11 bases separated the two germline ends. CDR1 and CDR2 from the germline V gene are LNHDA and SQIVND (reference sequence). The CDR3 has 16 amino acids. Method: immunoSEQ multiplex PCR; TCRdb's copy keeps in-frame clones and lacks some. The sample has 50,000 to 65,000 clones, about 86% seen once. Turning to this clone: Its cognate antigen is unknown.

The V gene is TRBV19, the J gene TRBJ1-5, with D tentatively TRBD1 (6 bases). The TCR sequence derives from an adult who received the AZD1222 COVID-19 vaccine. Here the sequenced sample was peripheral blood, taken 28 days after the second AZD1222 dose. The CDR3 DNA follows: TGTGCCAGTAGTATAGGGGGGGCGGGAAGCAATCAGCCCCAGCATTTT. This gives the protein CASSIGGAGSNQPQHF. The full variable domain, its missing parts supplied by reference TRBV19 and TRBJ1-5, is DGGITQSPKYLFRKEGQNVTLSCEQNLNHDAMYWYRQDPGQGLRLIYYSQIVNDFQKGDIAEGYSVSREKKESFPLTVTSAQKNPTAFYLCASSIGGAGSNQPQHFGDGTRLSIL.